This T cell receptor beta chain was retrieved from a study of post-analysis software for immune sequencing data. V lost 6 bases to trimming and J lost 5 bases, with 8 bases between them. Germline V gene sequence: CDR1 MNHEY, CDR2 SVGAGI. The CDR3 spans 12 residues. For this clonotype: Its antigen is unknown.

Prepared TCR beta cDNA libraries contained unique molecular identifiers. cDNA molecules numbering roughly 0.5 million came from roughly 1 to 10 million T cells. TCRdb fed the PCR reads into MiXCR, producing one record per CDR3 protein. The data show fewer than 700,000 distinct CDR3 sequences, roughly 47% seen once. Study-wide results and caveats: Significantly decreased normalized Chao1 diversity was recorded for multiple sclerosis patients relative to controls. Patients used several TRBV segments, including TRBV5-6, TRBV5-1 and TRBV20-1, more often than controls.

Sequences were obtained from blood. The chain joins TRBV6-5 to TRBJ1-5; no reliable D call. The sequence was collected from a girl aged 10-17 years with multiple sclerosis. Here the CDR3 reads CASSRRDQPQHF. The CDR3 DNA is TGTGCCAGCAGCAGGAGGGATCAGCCCCAGCATTTT.